This T cell receptor (beta chain) was sequenced for a study of T cell responses to AZD1222 COVID-19 vaccine. The study, taken as a whole, reports: Only a handful of AZD1222 recipients, several in all, had baseline seropositivity. Clonal diversity may have been underestimated in mostly white British donors. Spike-specific TCR breadth rose after two AZD1222 doses, and depth rose as well. Repertoires were collected only later (after the peak T cell response had occurred).

The CDR3 is 13 residues long. V was pared by 1 base and J by 9 bases, with 10 bases between. Germline CDR1 reads SGHTS; CDR2 reads YDEGEE. Method: immunoSEQ multiplex PCR; TCRdb's copy keeps in-frame clones and lacks some. This table holds tens of thousands of clones, 90% found once. Turning to this clone: Its antigen remains unknown.

This sequence originates from an adult who received the AZD1222 COVID-19 vaccine. V is TRBV5-8 and J is TRBJ2-2; D is unclear. The input for sequencing was peripheral blood, taken 28 days after the second AZD1222 dose. CDR3 sequence reads: CASSLMGSRELFF. DNA for the CDR3: TGTGCCAGCAGCTTGATGGGGTCTCGGGAGCTGTTTTTT.